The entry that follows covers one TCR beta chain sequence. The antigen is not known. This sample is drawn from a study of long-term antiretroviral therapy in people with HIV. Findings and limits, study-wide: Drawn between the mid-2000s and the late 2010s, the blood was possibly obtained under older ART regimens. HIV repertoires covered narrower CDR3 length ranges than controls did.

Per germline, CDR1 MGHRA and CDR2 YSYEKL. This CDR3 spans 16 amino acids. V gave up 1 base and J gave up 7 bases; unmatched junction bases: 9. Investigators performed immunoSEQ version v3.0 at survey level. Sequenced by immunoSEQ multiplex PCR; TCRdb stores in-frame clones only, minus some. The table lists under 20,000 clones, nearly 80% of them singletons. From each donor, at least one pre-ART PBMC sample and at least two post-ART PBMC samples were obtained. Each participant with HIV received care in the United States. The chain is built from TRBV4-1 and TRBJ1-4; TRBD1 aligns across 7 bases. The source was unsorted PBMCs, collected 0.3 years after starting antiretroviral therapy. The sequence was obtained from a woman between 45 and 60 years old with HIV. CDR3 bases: TGCGCCAGCAGCCAAGCTATAGGACAGGCTGGTGAAAAACTGTTTTTT. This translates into CASSQAIGQAGEKLFF.